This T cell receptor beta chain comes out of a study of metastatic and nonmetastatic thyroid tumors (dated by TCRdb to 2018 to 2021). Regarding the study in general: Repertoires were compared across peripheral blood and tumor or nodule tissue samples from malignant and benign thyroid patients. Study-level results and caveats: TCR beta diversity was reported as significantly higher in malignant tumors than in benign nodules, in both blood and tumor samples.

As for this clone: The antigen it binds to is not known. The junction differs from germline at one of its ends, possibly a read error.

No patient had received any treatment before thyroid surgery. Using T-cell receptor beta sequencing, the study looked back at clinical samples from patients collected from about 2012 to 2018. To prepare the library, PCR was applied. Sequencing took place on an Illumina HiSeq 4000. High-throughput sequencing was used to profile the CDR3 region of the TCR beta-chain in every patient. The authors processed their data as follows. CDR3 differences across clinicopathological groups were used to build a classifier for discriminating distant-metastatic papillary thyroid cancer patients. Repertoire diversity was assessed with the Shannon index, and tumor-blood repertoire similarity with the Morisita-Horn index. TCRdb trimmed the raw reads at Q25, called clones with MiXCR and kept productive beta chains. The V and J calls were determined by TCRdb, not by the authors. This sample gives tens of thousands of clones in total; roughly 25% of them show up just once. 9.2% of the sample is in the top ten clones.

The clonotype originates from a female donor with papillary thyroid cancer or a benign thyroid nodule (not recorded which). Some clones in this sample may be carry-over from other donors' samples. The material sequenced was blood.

The bases read TGTGCCAGTAGGATAATCGGGGATACGCAGTTTTTT. The resulting protein is CASRIIGDTQFF. The chain couples TRBV19 to TRBJ2-3, with TRBD2 perhaps the D gene, on 5 matching bases. Based on the germline V gene (reference sequence), the CDR1 and CDR2 sequences are LNHDA and SQIVND. The CDR3 has 12 amino acids, counting the end cysteine and phenylalanine. Only the CDR3 DNA stays, 36 bases, in frame from base 1.